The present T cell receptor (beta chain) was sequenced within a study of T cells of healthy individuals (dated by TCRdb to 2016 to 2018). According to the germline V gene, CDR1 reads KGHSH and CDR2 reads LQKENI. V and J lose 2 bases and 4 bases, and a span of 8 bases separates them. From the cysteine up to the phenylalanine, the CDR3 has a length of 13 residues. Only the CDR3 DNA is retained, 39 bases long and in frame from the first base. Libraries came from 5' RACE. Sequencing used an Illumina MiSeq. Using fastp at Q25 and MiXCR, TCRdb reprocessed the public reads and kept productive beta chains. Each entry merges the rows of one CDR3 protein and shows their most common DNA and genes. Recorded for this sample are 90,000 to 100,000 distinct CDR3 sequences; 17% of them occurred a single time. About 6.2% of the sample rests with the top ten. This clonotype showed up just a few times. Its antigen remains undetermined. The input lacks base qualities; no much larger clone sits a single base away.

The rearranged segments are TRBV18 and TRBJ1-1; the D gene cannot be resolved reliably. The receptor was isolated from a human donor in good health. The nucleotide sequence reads TGTGCCAGCTCACCAAGAGTAGGCACTGAAGCTTTCTTT. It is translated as CASSPRVGTEAFF.